This is a list of T cell receptor beta chains from one sample in a study of cytomegalovirus exposure and HLA in healthy donors. The repertoire was sequenced with immunoSEQ multiplex PCR; TCRdb's copy has only in-frame clones and lacks some. The sample holds around 130,000 clones; about four fifths are singletons and the top ten take roughly 2.4%. Sequenced: PBMCs. The source of these receptors is a woman aged 40 to 55 in good health and CMV-seronegative. CDR3s leave out the opening cysteine and the closing phenylalanine or tryptophan. Size is omitted from some rows. Given values are once, few, many or a class for expanded clones.

>-|TRBJ1-2|TRBV28|10
ASDRGGGGYT
>few|TRBJ2-5|TRBV4-3|16
ASSQGAAGVGLGETQY
>-|TRBJ1-2|TRBV7-9|11
ASSTTGGFSYT
>-|TRBJ2-3|TRBV10-2|15
ASSEAPWGAATDTQY
>-|TRBJ1-2|TRBV28|9
ASVNNYGYT
>-|TRBJ2-3|TRBV19|11
ASSTGGRDTQY
>once|TRBJ1-1|TRBV7-2|11
ASSLAILQEAF
>few|TRBJ2-5|TRBV5-1|12
ASRRGTGQETQY
>-|TRBJ1-1|TRBV6-1|11
ASSATVNTEAF
>-|TRBJ1-2|TRBV7-9|11
SSSLEQGNGYT
>once|TRBJ2-2|TRBV10-1|15
ASSERRAGGGTGELF
>once|TRBJ1-5|TRBV7-8|15
ASSFSTQGASNQPQH
>-|TRBJ1-2|TRBV18|14
ASSQDRGNPNYGYT
>-|TRBJ2-3|TRBV28|10
ASSLGTDTQY
>-|TRBJ2-7|TRBV19|13
ASSIEAGLPYEQY
>-|TRBJ1-6|TRBV7-8|15
ASSLDRARGVVSPLH
>-|TRBJ2-5|TRBV6-1|11
ASSQGAWETQY
>few|TRBJ1-1|TRBV5-1|13
ASSLRQGLNTEAF
>-|TRBJ1-1|TRBV7-2|14
ASSPQGRALNTEAF
>-|TRBJ2-1|TRBV5-1|15
ASRTSGGRNSYNEQF
>-|TRBJ1-1|TRBV28|13
ASSLPQGLNTEAF
>-|TRBJ2-7|TRBV14|13
ASSQGLAGVNEQY
>-|TRBJ1-2|TRBV5-1|12
ASSSVTANYGYT
>few|TRBJ1-4|TRBV6-6|12
ASSPQGAREKLF
>-|TRBJ1-3|TRBV6-6|9
ASSLGNTIY
>once|TRBJ2-7|TRBV6-5|13
ASSYSNSLEYEQY
>-|TRBJ1-2|TRBV10-2|14
ASSESSRASPFGYT